This T cell receptor (beta chain) was identified in a study of monozygotic twins with inflammatory bowel disease. CDR3 size: 13 residues. Each CDR3 protein gets one entry in TCRdb, which reprocessed the 5' RACE reads and gives no DNA. This specimen shows approximately 330,000 distinct CDR3 sequences; the ten leading clones hold roughly 2%. The chain carries TRBV12-3 or TRBV12-4 and TRBJ1-2. Source material: blood. This clonotype was sampled from a human donor with ulcerative colitis or Crohn's disease, or a healthy co-twin of an affected twin (not recorded which). The CDR3 loop reads CASSLEVFYGYTF.